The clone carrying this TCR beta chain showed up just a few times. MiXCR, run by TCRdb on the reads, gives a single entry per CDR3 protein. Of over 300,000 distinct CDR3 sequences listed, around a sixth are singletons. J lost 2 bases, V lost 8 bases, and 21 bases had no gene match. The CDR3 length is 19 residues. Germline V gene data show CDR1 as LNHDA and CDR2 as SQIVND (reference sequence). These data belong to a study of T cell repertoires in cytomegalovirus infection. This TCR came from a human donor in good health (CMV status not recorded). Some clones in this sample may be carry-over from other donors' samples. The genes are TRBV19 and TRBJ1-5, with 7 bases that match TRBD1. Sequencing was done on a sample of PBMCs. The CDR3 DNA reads TGTGCCAGTTTCATCGTCGGGAGCCTCAGGGGGATTGGCAATCAGCCCCAGCATTTT. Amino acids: CASFIVGSLRGIGNQPQHF.